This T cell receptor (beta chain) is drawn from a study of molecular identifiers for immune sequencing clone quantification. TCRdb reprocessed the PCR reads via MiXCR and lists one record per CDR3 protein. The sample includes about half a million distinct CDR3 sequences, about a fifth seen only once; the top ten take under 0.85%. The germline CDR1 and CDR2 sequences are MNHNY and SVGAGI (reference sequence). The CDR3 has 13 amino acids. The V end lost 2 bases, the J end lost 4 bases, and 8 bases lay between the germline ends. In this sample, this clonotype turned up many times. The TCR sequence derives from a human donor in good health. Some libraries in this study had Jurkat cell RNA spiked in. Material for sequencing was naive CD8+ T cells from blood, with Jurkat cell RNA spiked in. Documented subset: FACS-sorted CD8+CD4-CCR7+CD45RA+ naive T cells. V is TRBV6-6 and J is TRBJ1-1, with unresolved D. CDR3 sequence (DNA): TGTGCCAGCAGTTACGGGGTACCCACTGAAGCTTTCTTT. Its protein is CASSYGVPTEAFF.